One and the same sample provided the 5 T cell receptor beta chains below, sequenced in a study of technical replicates of blood from a few donors. The protocol was immunoSEQ multiplex PCR, while the TCRdb copy is restricted to in-frame clones and leaves out a portion. The repertoire includes tens of thousands of clones, approximately 86% of them detected once, and 4.5% to 5.5% sits in the top ten. The sequenced sample consisted of PBMCs. The receptors shown here come from a human donor in good health. Some clones in this sample may be carry-over from other donors' samples.

The chain combines TRBV6-5 with TRBJ1-5, with no clear D. Trimming removed 6 bases from V and 4 bases from J, with 10 bases in between. The CDR3 sequence is 13 residues long. The germline gives CDR1 MNHEY, CDR2 SVGAGI. In DNA, the CDR3 is TGTGCCAGCAGCGAAGACAAAAATCAGCCCCAGCATTTT. It translates to CASSEDKNQPQHF.

The J gene is TRBJ1-6, the V gene TRBV5-1; unclear D gene. Germline lookup yields CDR1 SGHRS and CDR2 YFSETQ. This CDR3 region has 13 residues. V dropped 1 base and J dropped 10 bases, with 9 bases sitting between them. Here the CDR3 reads CASSLREDSPLHF. The DNA for the CDR3 is TGCGCCAGCAGCTTGAGGGAGGACTCACCCCTCCACTTT.

The chain joins TRBV5-1 to TRBJ2-2; tentative D call: TRBD2 (5 bases). This CDR3 is built from 16 residues. Germline CDR1 and CDR2: SGHRS and YFSETQ. V was pared by 0 bases and J by 1 base, with 10 bases between. CDR3 protein: CASSLVAAVNTGELFF. CDR3 nucleotides: TGCGCCAGCAGCTTGGTTGCAGCGGTGAACACCGGGGAGCTGTTTTTT.

The chain carries TRBV6-1 and TRBJ2-7, with D possibly TRBD1 on 5 matching bases. The germline CDR1 and CDR2 sequences are MNHNS and SASEGT. The CDR3 totals 11 residues. V shed 7 bases and J shed 4 bases, with 8 bases lying between them. Here the CDR3 reads CASTPGYEQYF. CDR3 in DNA: TGTGCCAGCACCCCAGGGTACGAGCAGTACTTC.

A single count supports this clone. The chain carries TRBV7-9 and TRBJ2-7, with D maybe TRBD2 (5 bases). The CDR3 sequence is 16 residues long. Germline loops: CDR1 SEHNR, CDR2 FQNEAQ (reference sequence). The V and J ends lost 4 bases and 1 base respectively, with 17 bases between them. CDR3 sequence: CASSSNIGLGSYEQYF. The CDR3, as DNA: TGTGCCAGCAGCTCAAACATCGGACTTGGGTCCTACGAGCAGTACTTC.